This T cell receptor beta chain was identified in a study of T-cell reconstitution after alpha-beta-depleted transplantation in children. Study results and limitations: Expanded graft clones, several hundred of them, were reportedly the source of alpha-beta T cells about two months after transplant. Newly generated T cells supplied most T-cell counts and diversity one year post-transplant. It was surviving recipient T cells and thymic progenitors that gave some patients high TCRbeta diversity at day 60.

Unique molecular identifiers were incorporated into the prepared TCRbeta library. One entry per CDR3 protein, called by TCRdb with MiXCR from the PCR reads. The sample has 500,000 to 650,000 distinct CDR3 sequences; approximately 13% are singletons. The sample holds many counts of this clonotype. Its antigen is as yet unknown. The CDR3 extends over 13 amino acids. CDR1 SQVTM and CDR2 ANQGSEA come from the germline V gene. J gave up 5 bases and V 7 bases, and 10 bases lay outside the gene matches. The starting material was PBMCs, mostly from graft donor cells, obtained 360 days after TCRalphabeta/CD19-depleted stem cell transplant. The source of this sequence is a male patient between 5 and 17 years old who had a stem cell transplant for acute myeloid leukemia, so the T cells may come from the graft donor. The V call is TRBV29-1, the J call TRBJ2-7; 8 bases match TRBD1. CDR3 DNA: TGCAGCGGCTCCGGGACAGGACGGAACGAGCAGTACTTC. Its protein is CSGSGTGRNEQYF.